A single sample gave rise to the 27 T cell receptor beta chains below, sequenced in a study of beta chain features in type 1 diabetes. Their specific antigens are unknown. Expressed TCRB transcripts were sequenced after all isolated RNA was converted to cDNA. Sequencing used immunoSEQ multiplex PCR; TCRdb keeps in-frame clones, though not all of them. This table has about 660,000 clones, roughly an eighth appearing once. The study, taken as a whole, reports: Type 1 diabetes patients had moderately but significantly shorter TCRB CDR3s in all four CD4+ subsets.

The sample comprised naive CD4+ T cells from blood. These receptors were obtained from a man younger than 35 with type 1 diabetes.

In nucleotides, the CDR3 is TGCGCCAGCAGTACCGACAGGGTATCTCCAGCTTTCTTT. Its translation: CASSTDRVSPAFF. The chain recombines TRBV5-1 with TRBJ1-1; 7 nucleotides line up with TRBD1. This CDR3 contains 13 residues. V trimming: 5 bases; J trimming: 10 bases; junction bases outside the gene matches: 11. Germline values: CDR1 SGHRS, CDR2 YFSETQ.

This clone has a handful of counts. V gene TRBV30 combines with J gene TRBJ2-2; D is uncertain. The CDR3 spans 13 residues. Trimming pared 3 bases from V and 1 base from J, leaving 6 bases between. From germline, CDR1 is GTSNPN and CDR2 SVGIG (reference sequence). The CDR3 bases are TGTGCCTGGAGGGAACAGAACACCGGGGAGCTGTTTTTT. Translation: CAWREQNTGELFF.

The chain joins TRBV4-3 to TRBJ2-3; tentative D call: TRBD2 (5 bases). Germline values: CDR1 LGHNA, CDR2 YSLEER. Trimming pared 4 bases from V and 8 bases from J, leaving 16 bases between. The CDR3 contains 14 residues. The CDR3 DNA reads TGCGCCAGCAGCCCCGGACTGCCCGGAGGTACGCAGTATTTT. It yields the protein CASSPGLPGGTQYF.

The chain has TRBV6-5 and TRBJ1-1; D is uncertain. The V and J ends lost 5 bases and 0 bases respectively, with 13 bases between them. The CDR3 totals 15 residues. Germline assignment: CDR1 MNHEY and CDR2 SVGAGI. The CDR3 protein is CASSKEFRMNTEAFF. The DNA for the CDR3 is TGTGCCAGCAGTAAGGAGTTCAGAATGAACACTGAAGCTTTCTTT.

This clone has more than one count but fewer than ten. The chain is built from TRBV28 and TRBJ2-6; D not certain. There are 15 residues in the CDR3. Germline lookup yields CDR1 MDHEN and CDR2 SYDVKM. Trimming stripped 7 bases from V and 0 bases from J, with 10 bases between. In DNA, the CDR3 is TGTGCCAGCACGACTTACCGCTCTGGGGCCAACGTCCTGACTTTC. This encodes CASTTYRSGANVLTF.

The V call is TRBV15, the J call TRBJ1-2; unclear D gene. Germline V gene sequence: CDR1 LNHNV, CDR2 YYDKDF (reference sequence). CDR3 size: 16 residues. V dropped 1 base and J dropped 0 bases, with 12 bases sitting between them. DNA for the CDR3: TGTGCCACCAGCAGAGGGTGGACGAAGTCTAACTATGGCTACACCTTC. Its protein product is CATSRGWTKSNYGYTF.

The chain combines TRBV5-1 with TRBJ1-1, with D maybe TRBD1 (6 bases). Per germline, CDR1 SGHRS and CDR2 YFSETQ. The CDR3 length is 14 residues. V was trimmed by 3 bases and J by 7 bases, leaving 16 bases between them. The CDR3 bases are TGCGCCAGCAGCTCACTTGAAAGGGGACATGAAGCTTTCTTT. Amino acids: CASSSLERGHEAFF.

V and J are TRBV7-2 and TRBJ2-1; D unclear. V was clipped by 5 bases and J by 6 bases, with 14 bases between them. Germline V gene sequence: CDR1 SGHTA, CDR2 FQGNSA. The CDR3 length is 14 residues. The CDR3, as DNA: TGTGCCAGCAGCCCCGTTGGCTATGGCAATGAGCAGTTCTTC. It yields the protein CASSPVGYGNEQFF.

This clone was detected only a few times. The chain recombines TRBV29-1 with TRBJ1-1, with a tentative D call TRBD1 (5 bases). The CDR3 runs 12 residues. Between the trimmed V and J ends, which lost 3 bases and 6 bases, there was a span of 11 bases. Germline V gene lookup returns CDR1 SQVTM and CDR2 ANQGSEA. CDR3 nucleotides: TGCAGCGTTGAGAAGGAGGGGCCTGAAGCTTTCTTT. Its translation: CSVEKEGPEAFF. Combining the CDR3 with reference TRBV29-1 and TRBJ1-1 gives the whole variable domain SAVISQKPSRDICQRGTSLTIQCQVDSQVTMMFWYRQQPGQSLTLIATANQGSEATYESGFVIDKFPISRPNLTFSTLTVSNMSPEDSSIYLCSVEKEGPEAFFGQGTRLTVV.

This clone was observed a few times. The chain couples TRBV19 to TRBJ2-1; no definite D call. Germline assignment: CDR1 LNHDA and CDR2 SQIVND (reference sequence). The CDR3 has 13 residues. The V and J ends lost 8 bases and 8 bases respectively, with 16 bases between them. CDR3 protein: CASHKVGFDEQFF. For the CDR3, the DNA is TGTGCCAGTCACAAAGTCGGATTCGATGAGCAGTTCTTC.

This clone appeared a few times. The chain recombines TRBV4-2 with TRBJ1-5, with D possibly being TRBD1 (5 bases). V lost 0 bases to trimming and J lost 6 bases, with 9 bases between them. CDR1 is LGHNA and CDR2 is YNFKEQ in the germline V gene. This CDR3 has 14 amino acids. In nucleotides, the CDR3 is TGTGCCAGCAGCCAAGATGGTCAGGGTCAGCCCCAGCATTTT. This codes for CASSQDGQGQPQHF.

The CDR3: CASSVTGANTGELFF. DNA for the CDR3: TGTGCCAGCAGCGTAACCGGGGCGAACACCGGGGAGCTGTTTTTT. This chain connects TRBV9 to TRBJ2-2; D is possibly TRBD2 (5 bases). Germline V gene data show CDR1 as SGDLS and CDR2 as YYNGEE. V lost 1 base, J lost 0 bases, and 7 bases lay in between. The CDR3 is 15 residues long.

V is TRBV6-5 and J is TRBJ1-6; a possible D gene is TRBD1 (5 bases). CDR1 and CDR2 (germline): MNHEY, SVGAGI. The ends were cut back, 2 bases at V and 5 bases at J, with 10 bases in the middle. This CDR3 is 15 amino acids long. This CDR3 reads CASSYPRGNNSPLHF. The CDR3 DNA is TGTGCCAGCAGTTACCCGAGGGGAAATAATTCACCCCTCCACTTT.

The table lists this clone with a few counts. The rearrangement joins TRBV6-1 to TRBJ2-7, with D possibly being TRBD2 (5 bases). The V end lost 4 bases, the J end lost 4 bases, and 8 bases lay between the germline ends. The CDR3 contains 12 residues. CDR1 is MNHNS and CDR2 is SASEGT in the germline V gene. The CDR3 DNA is TGTGCCAGCAGTGCGTGGGAGTACGAGCAGTACTTC. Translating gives CASSAWEYEQYF.

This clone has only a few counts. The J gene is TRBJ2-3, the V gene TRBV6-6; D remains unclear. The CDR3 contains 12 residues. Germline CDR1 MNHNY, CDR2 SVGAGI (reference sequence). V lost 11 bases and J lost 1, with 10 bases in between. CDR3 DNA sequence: TGTGCCGCCGAGGACCGCACAGATACGCAGTATTTT. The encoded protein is CAAEDRTDTQYF.

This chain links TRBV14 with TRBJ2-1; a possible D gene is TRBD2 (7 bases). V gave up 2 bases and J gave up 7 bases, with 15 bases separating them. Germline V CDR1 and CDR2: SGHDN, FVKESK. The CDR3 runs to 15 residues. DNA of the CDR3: TGTGCCAGCAGCCAACTCGGGGGGCCGGGGAATGAGCAGTTCTTC. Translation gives CASSQLGGPGNEQFF. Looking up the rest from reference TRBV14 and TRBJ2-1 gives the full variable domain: EAGVTQFPSHSVIEKGQTVTLRCDPISGHDNLYWYRRVMGKEIKFLLHFVKESKQDESGMPNNRFLAERTGGTYSTLKVQPAELEDSGVYFCASSQLGGPGNEQFFGPGTRLTVL.

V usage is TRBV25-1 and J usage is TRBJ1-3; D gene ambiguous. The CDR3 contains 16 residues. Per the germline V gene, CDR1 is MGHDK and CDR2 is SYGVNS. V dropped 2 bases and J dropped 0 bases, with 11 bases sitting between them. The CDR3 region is CASSETGLLSGNTIYF. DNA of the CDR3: TGTGCCAGCAGTGAAACGGGCCTCCTCTCTGGAAACACCATATATTTT.

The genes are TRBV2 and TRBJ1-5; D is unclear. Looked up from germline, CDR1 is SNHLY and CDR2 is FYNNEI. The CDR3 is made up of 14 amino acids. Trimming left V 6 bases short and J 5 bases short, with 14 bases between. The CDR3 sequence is CASRARTEDQPQHF. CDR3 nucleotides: TGTGCCAGCAGAGCTCGGACGGAAGATCAGCCCCAGCATTTT.

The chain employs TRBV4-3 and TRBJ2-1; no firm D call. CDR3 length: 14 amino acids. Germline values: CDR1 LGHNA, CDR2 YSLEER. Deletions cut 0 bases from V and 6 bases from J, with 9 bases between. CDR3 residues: CASSQDVELNEQFF. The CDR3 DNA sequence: TGCGCCAGCAGCCAAGATGTCGAGCTCAATGAGCAGTTCTTC.

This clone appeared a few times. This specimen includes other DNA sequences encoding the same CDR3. The CDR3 nucleotides are TGTGCCAGCAGTGGACAGGGCGGGTACGAGCAGTACTTC. The encoded protein is CASSGQGGYEQYF. The chain combines TRBV2 with TRBJ2-7; 7 bases are shared with TRBD1. Trimming at V came to 4 bases and at J to 4 bases, leaving 4 bases not matched to a gene. Germline assignment: CDR1 SNHLY and CDR2 FYNNEI. This CDR3 has 13 residues.

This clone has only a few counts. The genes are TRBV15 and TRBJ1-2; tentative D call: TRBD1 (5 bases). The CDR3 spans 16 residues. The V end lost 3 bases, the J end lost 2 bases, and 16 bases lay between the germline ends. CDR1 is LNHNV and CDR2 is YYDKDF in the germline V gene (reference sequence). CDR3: CATSRILQGSNYGYTF. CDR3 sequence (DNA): TGTGCCACCAGCAGGATCCTGCAGGGTTCAAACTATGGCTACACCTTC.

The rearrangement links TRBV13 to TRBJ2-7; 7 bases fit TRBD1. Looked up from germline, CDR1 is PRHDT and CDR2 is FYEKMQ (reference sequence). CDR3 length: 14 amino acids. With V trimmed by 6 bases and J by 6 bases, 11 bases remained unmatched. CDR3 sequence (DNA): TGTGCCAGCAGTGGGACAGCCTCTGGGGGCGAGCAGTACTTC. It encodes CASSGTASGGEQYF.

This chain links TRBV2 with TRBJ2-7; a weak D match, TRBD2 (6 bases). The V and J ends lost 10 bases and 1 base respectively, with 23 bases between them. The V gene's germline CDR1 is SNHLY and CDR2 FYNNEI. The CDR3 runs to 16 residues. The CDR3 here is CATQTPGGASSYEQYF. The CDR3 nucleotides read TGTGCCACCCAGACCCCCGGAGGGGCTTCTTCCTACGAGCAGTACTTC.

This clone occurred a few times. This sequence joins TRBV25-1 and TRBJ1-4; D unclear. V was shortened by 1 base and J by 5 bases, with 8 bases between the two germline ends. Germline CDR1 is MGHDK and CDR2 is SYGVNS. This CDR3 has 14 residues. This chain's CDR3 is CASSEFLGNEKLFF. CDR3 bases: TGTGCCAGCAGTGAATTTCTAGGGAATGAAAAACTGTTTTTT.

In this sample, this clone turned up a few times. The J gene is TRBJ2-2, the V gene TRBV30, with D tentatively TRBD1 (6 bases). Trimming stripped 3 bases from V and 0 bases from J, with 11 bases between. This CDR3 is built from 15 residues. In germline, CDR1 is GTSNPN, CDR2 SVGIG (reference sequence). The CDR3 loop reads CAWRWGQANTGELFF. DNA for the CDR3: TGTGCCTGGAGGTGGGGGCAGGCGAACACCGGGGAGCTGTTTTTT.

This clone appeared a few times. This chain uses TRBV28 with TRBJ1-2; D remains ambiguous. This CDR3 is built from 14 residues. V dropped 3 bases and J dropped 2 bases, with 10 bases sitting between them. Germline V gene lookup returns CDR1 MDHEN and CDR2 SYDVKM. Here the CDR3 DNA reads TGTGCCAGCAGTTTGAGCCCCGAGAACTATGGCTACACCTTC. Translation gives CASSLSPENYGYTF.

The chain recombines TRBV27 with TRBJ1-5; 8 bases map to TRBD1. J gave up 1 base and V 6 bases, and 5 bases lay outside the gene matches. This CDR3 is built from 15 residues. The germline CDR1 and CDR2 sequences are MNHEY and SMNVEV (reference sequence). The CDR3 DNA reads TGTGCCAGCAGCCGGACAGGGAACAGCAATCAGCCCCAGCATTTT. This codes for CASSRTGNSNQPQHF.